The 19 T cell receptor beta chains reported below all come from one sample, sequenced in a study of cytomegalovirus exposure and HLA in healthy donors. Method: immunoSEQ multiplex PCR; TCRdb's copy keeps in-frame clones and lacks some. Of roughly 100,000 clones in the sample, about 88% are singletons; the top ten hold 1.5% to 2%. The sequenced material came from PBMCs. The receptor set was obtained from a young woman in good health and CMV-seropositive.

The rearrangement links TRBV7-8 to TRBJ1-3; D gene unclear. Germline V lookup: CDR1 SGHVS, CDR2 FQNEAQ. The V end lost 3 bases, the J end lost 0 bases, and 6 bases lay between the germline ends. This CDR3 comprises 14 residues. The CDR3 DNA is TGTGCCAGCAGCTTGCGGGGCTCTGGAAACACCATATATTTT. As protein: CASSLRGSGNTIYF. The full variable domain, completed using reference TRBV7-8 and TRBJ1-3, is GAGVSQSPRYKVAKRGQDVALRCDPISGHVSLFWYQQALGQGPEFLTYFQNEAQLDKSGLPSDRFFAERPEGSVSTLKIQRTQQEDSAVYLCASSLRGSGNTIYFGEGSWLTVV.

V is TRBV15 and J is TRBJ2-2; D might be TRBD1 (6 bases). This CDR3 has 16 amino acids. Germline V lookup: CDR1 LNHNV, CDR2 YYDKDF (reference sequence). V was cut by 3 bases and J by 4 bases, with 15 bases left in between. CDR3 sequence (DNA): TGTGCCACCAGCAGGGCCACAGGGTCGGCCACCGGGGAGCTGTTTTTT. Protein: CATSRATGSATGELFF.

The chain links TRBV27 to TRBJ2-5, with 13 bases identical to TRBD2. Germline V lookup: CDR1 MNHEY, CDR2 SMNVEV (reference sequence). The CDR3 loop spans 15 amino acids. The junction had 3 bases not matched to a gene; V was cut back by 4 bases and J by 4 bases. DNA of the CDR3: TGTGCCAGCAGTTCCCGGACTAGCGGGGGAGAGACCCAGTACTTC. It is translated as CASSSRTSGGETQYF.

The chain recombines TRBV14 with TRBJ2-1; maybe TRBD2 (5 bases). CDR3 length: 15 amino acids. Germline CDR1 reads SGHDN; CDR2 reads FVKESK. Trimming took 3 bases from V and 9 from J, leaving 18 bases between them. The CDR3 protein is CASSQVTGSGTEQFF. The CDR3 nucleotides are TGTGCCAGCAGCCAGGTGACGGGGAGTGGAACTGAGCAGTTCTTC. The full variable domain, its missing parts supplied by reference TRBV14 and TRBJ2-1, is EAGVTQFPSHSVIEKGQTVTLRCDPISGHDNLYWYRRVMGKEIKFLLHFVKESKQDESGMPNNRFLAERTGGTYSTLKVQPAELEDSGVYFCASSQVTGSGTEQFFGPGTRLTVL.

The chain carries TRBV6-1 and TRBJ1-5; D gene uncertain. Between the trimmed V and J ends, which lost 7 bases and 0 bases, there was a span of 13 bases. The CDR3 spans 15 residues. Looked up from germline, CDR1 is MNHNS and CDR2 is SASEGT. For the CDR3, the DNA is TGTGCCAGCACCCTAGAAAATTATAGCAATCAGCCCCAGCATTTT. This sequence encodes CASTLENYSNQPQHF.

This sequence joins TRBV9 and TRBJ2-6; 10 bases line up with TRBD1. Germline assignment: CDR1 SGDLS and CDR2 YYNGEE. After removal of 2 bases from V and 0 bases from J, the junction contained 8 bases not matched to a gene. This CDR3 is built from 19 residues. The CDR3 spells CASSVPPGQGISGANVLTF. CDR3 nucleotide sequence: TGTGCCAGCAGCGTTCCCCCGGGACAGGGGATCTCTGGGGCCAACGTCCTGACTTTC.

The chain is built from TRBV29-1 and TRBJ1-4, with a tentative D call TRBD1 (5 bases). The CDR3 spans 15 residues. CDR1 is SQVTM, CDR2 ANQGSEA, per germline. The germline V and J ends were trimmed by 4 bases and 8 bases, with 20 bases remaining between them. The CDR3 nucleotides read TGCAGCGTTGCGTCAGACGGGACTGGAAAGGAAAAACTGTTTTTT. Residues: CSVASDGTGKEKLFF.

The rearrangement joins TRBV29-1 to TRBJ1-1; tentatively, D is TRBD1 (5 bases). This CDR3 has 11 residues. Germline CDR1 and CDR2: SQVTM and ANQGSEA. Deletions cut 4 bases from V and 5 bases from J, with 8 bases between. DNA for the CDR3: TGCAGCGTTGTTCAGGGAACTGAAGCTTTCTTT. This sequence encodes CSVVQGTEAFF.

J is TRBJ2-7 and V is TRBV6-6, with TRBD2 matching over 8 bases. J was trimmed by 0 bases and V by 8 bases; bases with no gene match: 3. Germline V gene sequence: CDR1 MNHNY, CDR2 SVGAGI (reference sequence). The CDR3 extends over 13 amino acids. In DNA form, the CDR3 reads TGTGCCAGCGCACTAGCGGCCTCCTACGAGCAGTACGTC. Translation: CASALAASYEQYV.

This chain links TRBV6-5 with TRBJ1-4; 8 bases are shared with TRBD1. Germline lookup yields CDR1 MNHEY and CDR2 SVGAGI. The CDR3 sequence is 16 residues long. Losses at the gene ends were 0 bases for V and 8 bases for J; bases not matched to a gene: 8. As DNA, the CDR3 is TGTGCCAGCAGTTACTCCGGACAGGGAGGTCAGGAAAAACTGTTTTTT. Translated: CASSYSGQGGQEKLFF.

The chain links TRBV2 to TRBJ1-2; TRBD1 is a possible D gene (5 bases). CDR1 is SNHLY, CDR2 FYNNEI, per germline. The germline V and J ends were trimmed by 3 bases and 8 bases, with 16 bases remaining between them. The CDR3 is 14 residues long. The CDR3 loop is CASSDWRGSGGYTF. In DNA, the CDR3 is TGTGCCAGCAGTGACTGGAGGGGATCGGGCGGCTACACCTTC.

This clone appeared a single time. The chain couples TRBV9 to TRBJ2-1, with 7 bases that match TRBD1. Germline CDR1 reads SGDLS; CDR2 reads YYNGEE. J was trimmed by 2 bases and V by 3 bases; bases with no gene match: 2. The CDR3 length is 14 residues. CDR3 DNA: TGTGCCAGCAGCGGACAGGGCCCCTACAATGAGCAGTTCTTC. Translating it yields CASSGQGPYNEQFF.

The chain links TRBV18 to TRBJ1-2, with D perhaps matching TRBD1 (6 bases). The CDR3 length is 16 residues. Germline V gene lookup returns CDR1 KGHSH and CDR2 LQKENI. Trimming removed 3 bases from V and 0 bases from J, with 14 bases in between. The CDR3 is CASSPTGSLANYGYTF. The CDR3 nucleotides read TGTGCCAGCTCACCCACAGGGTCCCTAGCTAACTATGGCTACACCTTC.

The rearrangement links TRBV7-9 to TRBJ1-6; TRBD1 aligns across 10 bases. Germline values: CDR1 SEHNR, CDR2 FQNEAQ (reference sequence). Losses at the gene ends were 5 bases for V and 7 bases for J; bases not matched to a gene: 5. The CDR3 runs to 15 residues. CDR3 region: CASSPRDRGNSPLHF. CDR3 DNA sequence: TGTGCCAGCAGCCCCCGGGACAGGGGAAATTCACCCCTCCACTTT.

This clone came up a few times. The V and J genes are TRBV6-1 and TRBJ2-5; 7 bases map to TRBD1. With 0 bases clipped from V and 4 bases from J, the junction kept 5 bases outside the gene matches. Germline V gene lookup returns CDR1 MNHNS and CDR2 SASEGT. The CDR3 length is 15 residues. This CDR3 is CASSEASRQGETQYF. In nucleotides, the CDR3 is TGTGCCAGCAGTGAAGCAAGTCGACAGGGAGAGACCCAGTACTTC.

This chain joins TRBV2 and TRBJ1-4, with TRBD1 matching over 8 bases. The V gene's germline CDR1 is SNHLY and CDR2 FYNNEI. The junction had 4 bases not matched to a gene; V was cut back by 6 bases and J by 1 base. This CDR3 is built from 15 residues. The CDR3, as DNA: TGTGCCAGCAGGCGCAGGGGGCTAACTAATGAAAAACTGTTTTTT. The encoded protein is CASRRRGLTNEKLFF.

V usage is TRBV10-2 and J usage is TRBJ1-1; D might be TRBD1 (5 bases). The V and J ends lost 6 bases and 1 base respectively, with 18 bases between them. The CDR3 has 16 residues. The germline CDR1 and CDR2 sequences are WSHSY and SAAADI. The CDR3 reads CASREPRLGQNTEAFF. The CDR3 DNA reads TGCGCCAGCAGAGAGCCGAGGCTCGGACAGAACACTGAAGCTTTCTTT.

The J gene is TRBJ1-3, the V gene TRBV5-4, with 7 positions matching TRBD1. Germline trimming cut 0 bases from V and 0 bases from J; bases unmatched to any gene: 9. Per the germline V gene, CDR1 is SGHNT and CDR2 is YYREEE (reference sequence). This CDR3 contains 18 residues. CDR3 region: CASSLGTGDRVSGNTIYF. The CDR3 DNA reads as TGTGCCAGCAGCTTGGGAACCGGGGACAGAGTCTCTGGAAACACCATATATTTT.

The CDR3 sequence is CASSLTSGGLRNRAFF. As DNA, the CDR3 is TGTGCCAGCAGCTTAACCAGCGGGGGGCTACGTAATAGGGCTTTCTTT. The chain couples TRBV5-4 to TRBJ1-1; the D gene is possibly TRBD1 (6 bases). The germline gives CDR1 SGHNT, CDR2 YYREEE (reference sequence). This CDR3 is built from 16 residues. V shed 2 bases and J shed 11 bases, with 25 bases lying between them.